The source of this T cell receptor beta chain is a study of T-cell memory formation after mild COVID-19. Study overall: Most TCR clusters belonged to a single donor.

Study outcomes and limitations: Day 15 to 85 contracting clones showed balanced CD4/CD8; later expanders leaned CD4+.

Constant-segment-primed 5'RACE gave TCR alpha and TCR beta cDNA libraries with sample barcodes and UMIs. TCRdb fed the 5' RACE reads into MiXCR, producing one record per CDR3 protein. The repertoire has around 220,000 distinct CDR3 sequences, about 16% of them found once; the top ten carry approximately 3.5%. As to this clonotype: Its antigen is unidentified.

Germline V gene lookup returns CDR1 SQVTM and CDR2 ANQGSEA. The CDR3 is made up of 15 amino acids. V was cut by 0 bases and J by 7 bases, with 18 bases left in between. The sequenced sample was PBMCs or a T cell subset sorted from them (not recorded which). The sequence was obtained from a man younger than 30 who had mild COVID-19 (a few samples of this study predate the infection). Cell type and time point are not known. The chain employs TRBV29-1 and TRBJ2-5, with D possibly being TRBD2 (5 bases). CDR3 amino acids: CSVEDRAGLGWTQYF. The CDR3 coding sequence is TGCAGCGTTGAAGATAGGGCGGGCCTCGGGTGGACCCAGTACTTC.